One and the same sample provided the 10 T cell receptor beta chains below, sequenced in a study of T cells after posttransplantation cyclophosphamide (dated by TCRdb to 2016 to 2017). A control cohort of about a dozen patients who had been given myeloablative marrow transplants with methotrexate plus a calcineurin inhibitor was sampled 1 year after transplant. The method behind the library was the immunoSEQ multiplex PCR assay. The table was pulled from immuneACCESS by TCRdb, which kept in-frame rearrangements only. Such tables lose some clones; where checked, under half of the loss comes from unresolved V genes, and the rest has no known cause. Across this sample there are 9,500 to 15,000 clones, with over 70% seen only once. Of the sample, more than 3% is held by the ten largest clones. The starting material was PBMCs, obtained more than 350 days after allogeneic stem cell transplant with calcineurin inhibitor and methotrexate. The receptor source for this set is a male patient in his thirties who received an allogeneic stem cell transplant from an unrelated donor, was CMV-positive, and had acute GVHD only. Post transplant, some T cells may arise from the graft donor.

This clone was counted a few times. This sequence joins TRBV25-1 and TRBJ2-7, with 13 bases lining up with TRBD2. The length of the CDR3 is 15 residues. Per the germline V gene, CDR1 is MGHDK and CDR2 is SYGVNS. V lost 3 bases to trimming and J lost 3 bases; unmatched junction nucleotides: 2. CDR3 loop: CASSDRLAGGYEQYF. CDR3 coding DNA: TGTGCCAGCAGTGACCGACTAGCGGGGGGCTACGAGCAGTACTTC.

This chain connects TRBV29-1 to TRBJ1-2, with 9 bases lining up with TRBD1. This CDR3 contains 13 residues. Trimming cost V 3 bases and J 6 bases; bases outside gene matches: 5. The germline gives CDR1 SQVTM, CDR2 ANQGSEA. CDR3 sequence: CSVEGQGLHGYTF. For the CDR3, the DNA is TGCAGCGTTGAGGGACAGGGACTCCATGGCTACACCTTC. Based on the CDR3 plus reference TRBV29-1 and TRBJ1-2, the full variable domain is SAVISQKPSRDICQRGTSLTIQCQVDSQVTMMFWYRQQPGQSLTLIATANQGSEATYESGFVIDKFPISRPNLTFSTLTVSNMSPEDSSIYLCSVEGQGLHGYTFGSGTRLTVV.

The J gene is TRBJ2-3, the V gene TRBV5-1; 8 nucleotides align to TRBD2. V was clipped by 0 bases and J by 4 bases; unmatched bases: 10. CDR3 length: 17 residues. Germline V gene sequence: CDR1 SGHRS, CDR2 YFSETQ. The CDR3 here is CASSLATSGGSADTQYF. CDR3 in DNA: TGCGCCAGCAGCTTGGCCACGAGCGGGGGTTCGGCAGATACGCAGTATTTT.

The genes are TRBV5-1 and TRBJ1-5; D is perhaps TRBD1 (6 bases). Germline assignment: CDR1 SGHRS and CDR2 YFSETQ. The CDR3 has 15 residues. V lost 5 bases and J 2 bases, leaving 14 bases between the germline ends. CDR3 coding DNA: TGCGCCAGCAGTATAGGGGGTGGAGGCAATCAGCCCCAGCATTTT. This sequence encodes CASSIGGGGNQPQHF.

The chain has TRBV6-5 and TRBJ2-2; D remains unclear. V lost 5 bases, J lost 6 bases, and 7 bases lay in between. From germline, CDR1 is MNHEY and CDR2 SVGAGI. There are 12 residues in the CDR3. CDR3 coding DNA: TGTGCCAGCAGTCAGAATGCCGGGGAGCTGTTTTTT. Translated: CASSQNAGELFF.

The chain links TRBV18 to TRBJ2-2; D possibly corresponds to TRBD2 (7 bases). V was pared by 2 bases and J by 4 bases, with 17 bases between. CDR1 and CDR2 (germline): KGHSH, LQKENI. The CDR3 extends over 17 amino acids. CDR3: CASSPAGAARSTGELFF. For the CDR3, the DNA is TGTGCCAGCTCACCAGCGGGGGCCGCGCGGAGCACCGGGGAGCTGTTTTTT.

The rearrangement uses TRBV5-4 and TRBJ2-7; weak D call: TRBD1 (7 bases). In germline, CDR1 is SGHNT, CDR2 YYREEE (reference sequence). V was pared by 3 bases and J by 5 bases, with 18 bases between. The CDR3 is made up of 15 amino acids. The CDR3, as DNA: TGTGCCAGCAGCTGGAGGGGGCAGGGATACCACGAGCAGTACTTC. Its translation: CASSWRGQGYHEQYF.

A few counts support this clone. The chain links TRBV7-9 to TRBJ1-1, with D possibly TRBD1 on 5 matching bases. The CDR3 loop spans 14 amino acids. V lost 2 bases, J lost 6 bases, and 13 bases lay in between. The V gene's germline CDR1 is SEHNR and CDR2 FQNEAQ (reference sequence). CDR3: CASSLQGPFSEAFF. The CDR3, as DNA: TGTGCCAGCAGCTTACAGGGCCCCTTCTCTGAAGCTTTCTTT.

The V call is TRBV4-3, the J call TRBJ2-7; D might be TRBD2 (5 bases). Germline-derived CDR1 and CDR2 are LGHNA and YSLEER. Between the trimmed V and J ends, which lost 4 bases and 0 bases, there was a span of 10 bases. CDR3 length: 14 residues. CDR3 in DNA: TGCGCCAGCAGCCCGAGGGCGACCTCCTACGAGCAGTACTTC. Its protein is CASSPRATSYEQYF.

The V and J genes are TRBV7-9 and TRBJ1-4, with 11 bases matching TRBD1. The junction had 5 bases not matched to a gene; V was cut back by 4 bases and J by 7 bases. CDR1 and CDR2 (germline): SEHNR, FQNEAQ (reference sequence). CDR3 length equals 15 residues. Here the CDR3 reads CASSSGQGASEKLFF. CDR3 bases: TGTGCCAGCAGCTCAGGACAGGGGGCGTCTGAAAAACTGTTTTTT.